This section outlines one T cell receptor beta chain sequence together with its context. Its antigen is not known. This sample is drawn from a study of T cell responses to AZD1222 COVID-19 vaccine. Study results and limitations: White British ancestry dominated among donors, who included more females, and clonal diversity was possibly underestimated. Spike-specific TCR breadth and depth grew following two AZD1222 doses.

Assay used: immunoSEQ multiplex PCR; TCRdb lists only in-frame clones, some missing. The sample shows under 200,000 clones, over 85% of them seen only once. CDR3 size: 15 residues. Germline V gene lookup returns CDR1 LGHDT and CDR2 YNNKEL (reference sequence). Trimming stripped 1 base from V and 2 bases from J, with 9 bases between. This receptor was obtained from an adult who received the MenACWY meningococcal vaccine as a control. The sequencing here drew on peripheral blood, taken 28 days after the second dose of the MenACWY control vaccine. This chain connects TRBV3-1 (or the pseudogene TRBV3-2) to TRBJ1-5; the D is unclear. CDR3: CASSQVLTGNQPQHF. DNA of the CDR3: TGTGCCAGCAGCCAAGTCCTAACAGGCAATCAGCCCCAGCATTTT.